This T cell receptor (beta chain) comes out of a study of T cell clusters in autoimmune cytopenias. For the study at large: Per sample, median TRB depth was about 52,000 reads, yielding a median roughly 2,000 distinct clonotypes.

TRB was amplified by touch-down multiplex PCR, primer pools A and B combined. After re-calling the multiplex PCR reads, TCRdb lists one entry per CDR3 protein, DNA absent. Its table lists 3,000 to 4,000 distinct CDR3 sequences. Regarding this clonotype: Its antigen is as yet unknown.

Whole-study findings and limits: Primary autoimmune cytopenia patients appeared to lack physiological T cell clusters present in healthy donors. TRB repertoire shifts in secondary cytopenia and chronic lymphocytic leukemia mostly reflected lymphoma, not autoimmunity. Active autoimmune hepatitis patients had about 3-fold fewer exclusive TRB clusters than healthy donors.

Tens of thousands of genome equivalents of blood DNA were amplified for TRB. The sequenced sample consisted of peripheral blood. The source is a human donor with an autoimmune cytopenia or autoimmune hepatitis (not recorded which).

The CDR3 reads CASSYTETGELFF. The chain recombines TRBV6-5 with TRBJ2-2. Germline V gives CDR1 MNHEY, CDR2 SVGAGI. The CDR3 covers 13 residues.